The sequence of this T cell receptor (beta chain) was determined in a study of regulatory T cells in long-lasting Graves disease (dated by TCRdb to about 2021). A note on the overall study: In the newly diagnosed Graves' disease group, patients had been taking antithyroid drugs for less than 3 months. A total of about 35 samples underwent TCR sequencing, from roughly 13 patients with persistent Graves' disease and roughly 20 patients with newly diagnosed Graves' disease. This study used TCR sequencing and RNA sequencing of peripheral blood to compare persistent Graves' disease patients against newly diagnosed Graves' disease patients. The study was registered as a clinical trial and conducted in China.

In this sample, this clonotype turned up a few times. The specificity of this receptor is unknown. Base qualities were left out, and no much larger clone turns up one base away. Library preparation was by multiplex PCR. Sequencing was performed on an Illumina HiSeq 4000. TCR beta libraries were built with iRepertoire HTBI primers and Arm-PCR amplification of CDR3 regions. Before sequencing, the PCR products underwent gel purification. Regarding the original processing steps: A total of fewer than 65 TRBV and approximately 13 TRBJ segments were identified across samples and were used for gene usage analysis of CDR3 amino acid clonotypes. COPE and FqMerger were used to merge the filtered high-quality paired reads into contigs. BLAST was used to align contigs to IMGT TRBV, TRBD and TRBJ reference genes, with CDR3 defined following IMGT. Clonotypes above 0.1% frequency were classified as highly expanded clones. Shannon entropy served as the measure of repertoire diversity, while the Gini coefficient captured V-J evenness. A clonotype was considered public if more than one individual shared it. TCRdb passed the public sequencing reads through fastp at Q25 and MiXCR, retaining productive beta sequences. Each entry is one CDR3 protein sequence, shown with its most common DNA and genes. The V and J calls were determined by TCRdb, not by the authors. This sample comprises around 450,000 distinct CDR3 sequences, 15% to 20% of them detected only once. 10% to 15% of the sample is taken by the ten largest.

According to the study, the label for this sample's time point signals: newly diagnosed GD, antithyroid drugs for less than 3 months. For both TCR sequencing and RNA sequencing, RNA was extracted from PBMCs in TRIzol. The diagnosis of Graves' disease followed American Thyroid Association guidelines. Patients were recruited from an endocrinology department in Xi'an, China. Each patient gave 9 to 10 milliliters of peripheral blood, collected in an EDTA anticoagulant tube. Ficoll Paque Plus density gradient separation was used to isolate PBMCs, and no further T cell sorting was done. An Agilent 2100 Bioanalyzer and agarose gel were used to assess RNA quality, and a NanoDrop 2000 was used to measure RNA concentration. Broader findings and caveats from the paper: Persistent patients shared more public clonotypes among themselves (roughly 2,700) than newly diagnosed patients did (more than 950). Only peripheral blood was studied, because thyroid tissue, the primary lesion, was inaccessible. Compared with newly diagnosed patients, persistent Graves' disease patients had lower TCR Shannon entropy and fewer highly expanded clones, which suggests clonal expansion. The small sample size was acknowledged by the authors as a limitation that may reduce accuracy. Persistent disease showed preferential use of TRBV28, TRBJ1-2 and TRBJ2-5, whereas newly diagnosed disease favored TRBV20-1 and TRBJ2-1. Sequencing and analysis were limited to the TCR beta chain.

The germline V gene specifies SGHVS as CDR1 and FQNEAQ as CDR2. The germline V and J ends show losses of 4 bases and 4 bases respectively, and no gene match explains 6 bases of the junction. The CDR3 measures 15 amino acids from cysteine to phenylalanine. Solely the CDR3 DNA is kept, with 45 bases framed from the first base. This same sample was also part of a study on T cells in Graves' hyperthyroidism and ophthalmopathy. The second study's authors report: Graves' hyperthyroidism was defined as stable when no progression to ophthalmopathy occurred over 18 months of follow-up. Hyperthyroidism patients were newly diagnosed, had a disease duration of under 2 months, and were aged 18 to 65 years. Exclusion was applied to patients with uncontrolled infections, other autoimmune diseases, pregnancy or lactation. Clinical symptoms, serum thyroxine and TRAb, thyroid ultrasound, and orbital computed tomography formed the basis for the diagnoses. For the first round of RT-PCR on the TCR CDR3, the HTBI primer set was used together with the Qiagen OneStep RT-PCR kit. Most expanded thyroid clonotypes (frequency above 0.001) were also found in blood, which suggests that blood repertoires may mirror thyroid immune responses. A model built on a 13 V-J signature distinguished ophthalmopathy from stable hyperthyroidism, reaching 87.88% sensitivity and 81.08% specificity in cross-validation and 80%/75% in testing. During validation, the model predicted progression to ophthalmopathy a median of around 7 months ahead of onset, with more than 60% sensitivity and around 73% specificity. To identify TCR V-J signatures that set the groups apart, the researchers used a discovery cohort of 100 patients, made up of 40 to 45 with Graves' ophthalmopathy and 57 with stable Graves' hyperthyroidism. Whether ophthalmopathy could be predicted prospectively was tested in an independent validation cohort made up of fewer than 20 hyperthyroidism patients plus 17 patients who later progressed to ophthalmopathy. The 75 to 100 discovery patients were randomly split 7:3 into training and test sets. Thyroid tissue and blood T-cell repertoires from several Graves' hyperthyroidism patients were also compared in the study. After sampling, hyperthyroidism patients received methimazole starting at 30 mg daily, and ophthalmopathy patients received high-dose intravenous methylprednisolone. The libraries were constructed in a second round of multiplex PCR and then size-selected and purified. Libraries were sequenced paired-end with 100 bp reads on an Illumina HiSeq2000. SOAPnuke was used to process the raw data, with reads discarded if the reads contained adapters or uncalled bases, had a mean Phred below 15, or lacked an exact constant-primer or identifier match. High-quality paired reads were merged with COPE v1.2.5, and unique nucleotide sequences were defined as clonotypes. MiTCR v1.1 was used to align the clonotypes against IMGT TRBV, TRBD and TRBJ reference segments. Only V-J combinations with frequency above 0.0001, covering about 99% of repertoires, were analysed. A TCS score was defined as the ratio between F50 (clonal expansion) and ExV (chaos), using BLOSUM62-based TCRdist between CDR3 peptides within each V-J. Welch's t-statistics and random forest reduced around 510 V-J features to some 14, which were used in a naive Bayes classifier (R e1071). Sample size was not statistically predetermined, and blinding of investigators to group allocation was not performed. TCR Vbeta CDR3 sequencing of around 130 peripheral blood samples (43 ophthalmopathy, 75 or so hyperthyroidism and about 17 progressor patients) is reported in the paper.

Here the sequenced sample was peripheral blood mononuclear cells (PBMCs), taken at new diagnosis, from a patient treated with antithyroid drugs. The TCR comes from a man aged 35 to 55 with Graves disease. Donor details come from another sample of the same person, matched by shared clones. Recombination linked TRBV7-8 to TRBJ2-5, and TRBD2 matches 10 of the central bases. The CDR3 protein sequence reads: CASSSLAGNRETQYF. The sequence in DNA is TGTGCCAGCAGCTCACTAGCGGGGAACCGAGAGACCCAGTACTTC.